This entry concerns a single TCR beta chain. Its antigen is as yet unknown. This specimen belongs to a study of coeliac disease. Broader study findings: Unbiased detection of gliadin-specific T cells was judged not feasible with this approach. Lower clonality than controls marked TRB and TRG repertoires from active celiac intraepithelial and lamina propria samples.

One frozen approximately 500,000-cell aliquot per fraction was sequenced. The protocol was immunoSEQ multiplex PCR, while the TCRdb copy is restricted to in-frame clones and leaves out a portion. This sample has over 3,500 clones; 45% to 65% occur once, and the top ten carry about a sixth. The material sequenced was intraepithelial lymphocytes from the gut. This TCR was recovered from a human donor with active celiac disease.

The DNA of the CDR3 is TGTGCCAGCAGCATCCAGGTCCTCTCCTACGAGCAGTACTTC. It specifies CASSIQVLSYEQYF. V usage is TRBV6-1 and J usage is TRBJ2-7; no definite D call. Trimming pared 6 bases from V and 0 bases from J, leaving 12 bases between. In germline, CDR1 is MNHNS, CDR2 SASEGT. CDR3 length: 14 residues.